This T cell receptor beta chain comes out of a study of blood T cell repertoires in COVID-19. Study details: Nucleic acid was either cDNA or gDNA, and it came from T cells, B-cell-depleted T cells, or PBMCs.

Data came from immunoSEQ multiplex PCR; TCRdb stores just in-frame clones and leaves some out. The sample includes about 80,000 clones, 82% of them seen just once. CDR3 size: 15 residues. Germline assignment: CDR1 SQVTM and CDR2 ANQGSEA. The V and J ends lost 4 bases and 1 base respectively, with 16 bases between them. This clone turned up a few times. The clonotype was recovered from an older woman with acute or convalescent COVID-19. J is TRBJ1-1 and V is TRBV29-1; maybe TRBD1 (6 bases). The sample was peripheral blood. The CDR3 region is CSVAKTGTGNTEAFF. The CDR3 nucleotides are TGCAGCGTTGCCAAAACAGGGACGGGGAACACTGAAGCTTTCTTT.